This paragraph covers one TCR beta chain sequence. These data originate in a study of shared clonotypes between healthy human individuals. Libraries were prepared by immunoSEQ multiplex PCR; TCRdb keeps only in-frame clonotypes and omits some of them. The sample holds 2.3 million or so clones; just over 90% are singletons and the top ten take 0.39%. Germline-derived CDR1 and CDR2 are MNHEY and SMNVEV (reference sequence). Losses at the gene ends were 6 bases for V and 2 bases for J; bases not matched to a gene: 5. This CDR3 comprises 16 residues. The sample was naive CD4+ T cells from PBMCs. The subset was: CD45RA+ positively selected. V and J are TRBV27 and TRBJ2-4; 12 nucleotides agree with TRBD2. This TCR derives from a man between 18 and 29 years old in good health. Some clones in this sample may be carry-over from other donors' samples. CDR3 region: CASRSGLAGPKNIQYF. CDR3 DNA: TGTGCCAGCAGATCTGGACTAGCGGGACCCAAAAACATTCAGTACTTC.